This T cell receptor (beta chain) stems from a study of blood T cell repertoires in COVID-19. About the study: Acute and convalescent COVID-19 samples came from the United States, Italy and Spain. In each case, the material was cDNA or gDNA derived from T cells, B-cell-depleted T cells, or PBMCs.

This clone was seen a few times. Authors' data handling: Estimation of nucleated cell counts was performed using reference gene primer amplification. Profiled with immunoSEQ multiplex PCR; TCRdb holds only in-frame clones, not every one. The DNA was the basis for D and trimming; V, J and clone size are from that table. This sample carries 30,000 to 50,000 clones, approximately 85% of them seen once, and the ten largest clones take roughly 4%. The sequenced sample was peripheral blood. The origin of this receptor is a man aged 60 to 69 with acute or convalescent COVID-19.

The CDR3 is CASSLAGYGNTIYF. Written as DNA, the CDR3 is TGTGCCAGCAGCTTAGCCGGGTACGGAAACACCATATATTTT. V gene TRBV7-9 combines with J gene TRBJ1-3; D is uncertain. V was pared by 0 bases and J by 4 bases, with 7 bases between. Germline CDR1 SEHNR, CDR2 FQNEAQ (reference sequence). The CDR3 totals 14 residues.